This T cell receptor beta chain is drawn from a study of OX40 agonist ivuxolimab in advanced cancers. The study in broad terms: The costimulatory receptor OX40 (CD134) was targeted by ivuxolimab, a fully human IgG2 agonistic monoclonal antibody. Intravenous ivuxolimab was administered to patients every 2 weeks at six dose levels: 0.01, 0.1, 0.3, 1.5, 3 and 10 mg/kg. Of the approximately 53 patients in dose escalation, 19 had hepatocellular carcinoma, approximately 15 had melanoma, 9 had renal cell carcinoma and 9 had head and neck cancer. A male proportion of under 85% and a mean age of around 60 years, ranging from roughly 20 to 80, were recorded for the dose-escalation cohort. Patients were allowed to have had prior anti-PD-1, anti-PD-L1 or anti-CTLA-4 therapy, and approximately 40% of the dose-escalation patients had previously received checkpoint inhibitors. Three dose-escalation patients achieved partial responses, one with hepatocellular carcinoma and two with cutaneous melanoma. The purpose of peripheral TCRbeta sequencing was to test whether ivuxolimab changed TCR sequence diversity and led to clonal T-cell expansion. The monotherapy dose-escalation portion (N = 52 patients) of the phase I ivuxolimab trial is reported in the paper.

The CDR3, from cysteine to phenylalanine, totals 16 residues. The read is trimmed to its CDR3 DNA, 48 bases read in frame from base 1. The V and J ends are trimmed by 0 bases and 5 bases, leaving 14 bases between them. Looking up the germline V gene yields CDR1 SGHRS and CDR2 YFSETQ. Patients with a history of autoimmune disease or receiving systemic immunosuppression were excluded from the trial. In every dose cohort, peripheral blood was drawn for TCR sequencing at baseline, cycle 4 day 1, and cycle 7 day 1. Samples were obtained from an open-label, multicenter, first-in-human phase I dose-escalation trial of ivuxolimab. Adults with locally advanced or metastatic head and neck squamous cell, hepatocellular, melanoma or renal cell carcinoma were enrolled in the trial. Before TCR sequencing, CD4+ T cells and CD8+ T cells from peripheral blood were sorted into separate populations. Genomic DNA was extracted from sorted cells for sequencing of the TCRbeta CDR3 region. The immunoSEQ Assay was used to sequence the TCRbeta CDR3 regions. The immuneACCESS repertoire file appears here via TCRdb, limited to in-frame rearrangements. These files lack a portion of the clones; in checked studies, under half of the deficit traces to unresolved V genes, and the cause of the others is not known. A total of 55,000 to 85,000 clones appear in this sample, around 90% of them only once. The ten largest clones add up to about 0.3% of the sample.

Results and caveats for the whole study, not just this receptor: In the 0.1-3.0 mg/kg groups, partial responders had among the lowest normalized peripheral clonal expansion, particularly in CD8+ T cells. At doses of 0.1 to 3.0 mg/kg, clonal expansion of both CD4+ and CD8+ T cells in blood was seen between baseline and week 6. After ivuxolimab, CD8+ T cells had more expanded clones than CD4+ T cells on average. Low levels of normalized T-cell clonal expansion were also seen in some nonresponding patients. Which antigens the clonally expanded peripheral T cells were specific for was not determined.

About this clone: Its antigen is unknown. Base qualities are missing; no much larger clone stands one base away.

The TCR originated in an adult with an advanced solid tumor such as melanoma, head and neck, liver or kidney cancer. The source material was CD4+ or CD8+ T cells sorted from blood, sampled in a trial of the OX40 agonist ivuxolimab. The rearranged chain carries TRBV5-1 and TRBJ2-2; the D gene is perhaps TRBD1, on 6 matching bases. The bases are TGCGCCAGCAGCTTGGCCGCGGACAGAAGGACCGGGGAGCTGTTTTTT. It encodes CASSLAADRRTGELFF. Here the CDR3 is joined to the reference TRBV5-1 and TRBJ2-2 genes, and the full variable domain is: KAGVTQTPRYLIKTRGQQVTLSCSPISGHRSVSWYQQTPGQGLQFLFEYFSETQRNKGNFPGRFSGRQFSNSRSEMNVSTLELGDSALYLCASSLAADRRTGELFFGEGSRLTVL.